The rows below give T cell receptor beta chains drawn from one sample of a study of human T cells and chemical hapten exposure. Using its own MiXCR run on the RACE reads, TCRdb lists one record per CDR3 protein. Counted here are some 45,000 distinct CDR3 sequences, around 8.9% occurring once; the ten biggest clones make up over 12%. This sample comprised whole blood, obtained in connection with sensitization to the hapten diphenylcyclopropenone (DPC). The receptors stem from a woman in her forties with alopecia areata. Some clones in this sample may be carry-over from other donors' samples. CDR3s include the opening cysteine and the closing phenylalanine or tryptophan. The D gene is left open where the match is weak. Clone size is shown for a subset of rows, as once, few, many or a class of expanded clone.

V gene: TRBV20-1; D gene: -; J gene: TRBJ1-1; clone size: -; CDR3 protein: CSASNNMNTEAFF; CDR3 DNA: TGCAGTGCTAGTAACAACATGAACACTGAAGCTTTCTTT
V gene: TRBV7-2; D gene: -; J gene: TRBJ2-3; clone size: many; CDR3 protein: CASYRSVGSTDTQYF; CDR3 DNA: TGTGCCAGCTACCGATCGGTAGGGAGCACAGATACGCAGTATTTT
V gene: TRBV6-1; D gene: TRBD1; J gene: TRBJ2-1; clone size: many; CDR3 protein: CASSQTDRVDEQFF; CDR3 DNA: TGTGCCAGCAGTCAGACAGACAGGGTAGATGAGCAGTTCTTC
V gene: TRBV5-1; D gene: -; J gene: TRBJ1-1; clone size: many; CDR3 protein: CASSRELMNTEAFF; CDR3 DNA: TGCGCCAGCAGCCGAGAACTAATGAACACTGAAGCTTTCTTT
V gene: TRBV2; D gene: TRBD1; J gene: TRBJ1-1; clone size: many; CDR3 protein: CASSLDRGMNTEAFF; CDR3 DNA: TGTGCCAGCAGTTTAGACAGGGGCATGAACACTGAAGCTTTCTTT
V gene: TRBV12-3/TRBV12-4; D gene: -; J gene: TRBJ2-7; clone size: many; CDR3 protein: CASRPGTSNYEQYF; CDR3 DNA: TGTGCCAGCAGGCCCGGGACATCCAACTACGAGCAGTACTTC
V gene: TRBV9; D gene: TRBD1; J gene: TRBJ2-5; clone size: few; CDR3 protein: CASSASPTGETQYF; CDR3 DNA: TGTGCCAGCAGCGCCTCACCGACAGGGGAGACCCAGTACTTC
V gene: TRBV5-1; D gene: TRBD2; J gene: TRBJ2-1; clone size: many; CDR3 protein: CASSVAGAHTNEQFF; CDR3 DNA: TGCGCCAGCAGCGTAGCGGGGGCCCATACAAATGAGCAGTTCTTC
V gene: TRBV6-2/TRBV6-3; D gene: -; J gene: TRBJ2-4; clone size: few; CDR3 protein: CASSLWTDLAKNIQYF; CDR3 DNA: TGTGCCAGCAGTTTATGGACAGATCTAGCCAAAAACATTCAGTACTTC
V gene: TRBV7-2; D gene: -; J gene: TRBJ1-6; clone size: many; CDR3 protein: CASSRDATNSPLHF; CDR3 DNA: TGTGCCAGCAGCCGGGATGCCACGAATTCACCCCTCCACTTT
V gene: TRBV27; D gene: TRBD1; J gene: TRBJ2-3; clone size: many; CDR3 protein: CASRPAGTGASTDTQYF; CDR3 DNA: TGTGCCAGCAGGCCAGCCGGGACAGGGGCTAGCACAGATACGCAGTATTTT